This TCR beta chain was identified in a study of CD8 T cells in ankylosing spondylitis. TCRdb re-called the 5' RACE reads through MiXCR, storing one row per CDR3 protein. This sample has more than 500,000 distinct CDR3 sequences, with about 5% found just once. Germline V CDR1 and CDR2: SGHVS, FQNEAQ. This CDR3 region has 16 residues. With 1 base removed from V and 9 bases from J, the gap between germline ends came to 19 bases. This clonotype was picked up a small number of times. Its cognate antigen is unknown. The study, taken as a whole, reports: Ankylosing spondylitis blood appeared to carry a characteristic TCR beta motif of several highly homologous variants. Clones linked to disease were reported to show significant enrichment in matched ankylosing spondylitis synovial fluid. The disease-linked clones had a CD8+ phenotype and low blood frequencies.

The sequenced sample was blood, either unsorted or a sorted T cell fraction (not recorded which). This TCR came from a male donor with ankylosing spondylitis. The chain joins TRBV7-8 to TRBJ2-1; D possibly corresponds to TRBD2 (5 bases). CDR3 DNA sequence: TGTGCCAGCAGCTTAGGTGCACTAGGTAGATACGGTGAGCAGTTCTTC. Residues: CASSLGALGRYGEQFF.